This section outlines one T cell receptor beta chain sequence together with its context. From its re-call of the 5' RACE reads, TCRdb lists each CDR3 protein once, without DNA. Its table lists about 160,000 distinct CDR3 sequences. This sample was included in a study of T cells expressing NK-cell markers. In the study overall: According to the study, TCR beta repertoires originated from sorted CD3+CD56+NKG2C+, CD3+CD56+NKG2C- and CD3+CD56-NKG2C+ T cells.

The CDR3 has 12 amino acids. The germline gives CDR1 SQVTM, CDR2 ANQGSEA. The sequenced sample was blood T cells: a sorted CD56 or NKG2C T cell subset, CD4+ or CD8+ T cells, or bulk PBMC T cells (not recorded which). The chain couples TRBV29-1 to TRBJ2-7; TCRdb picks TRBD1, but there is no DNA to check that call. The receptor comes from a woman aged 18 to 69 in good health. The CDR3: CSVTGTGVEQYF.